This TCR beta chain is from a study of blood T cell repertoires in COVID-19. This table comes from immunoSEQ multiplex PCR, and its TCRdb copy is limited to in-frame clones, with some not included. Found here are hundreds of thousands of clones, 85% of them singletons; the top ten hold approximately 1.9%. There are a few counts of this clone. The germline V gene has CDR1 LGHDT and CDR2 YNNKEL (reference sequence). The V gene lost 4 bases and the J gene lost 1 base, with 13 bases spanning the gap. The CDR3 length is 16 residues. This sequence was found in a woman younger than 45 who had been exposed to COVID-19. The rearrangement joins TRBV3-1 (or the pseudogene TRBV3-2) to TRBJ2-2; D may be TRBD1 (6 bases). The specimen was PBMCs or T cells enriched from blood (not recorded which). In DNA form, the CDR3 reads TGTGCCAGCAGCCCTTTGGACAGAATGAACACCGGGGAGCTGTTTTTT. Protein: CASSPLDRMNTGELFF.